The TCR beta chain under discussion was sequenced for a study of shared clonotypes between healthy human individuals. Study-wide background: The donor group consisted of a couple of women and three men, aged 18 to 49.

Around 90 million PBMCs served as the genomic DNA source for unsorted samples. Trimming pared 5 bases from V and 7 bases from J, leaving 25 bases between. CDR3 length equals 16 residues. In germline, CDR1 is SGHNT, CDR2 YYREEE (reference sequence). Sequencing was performed with immunoSEQ multiplex PCR; in TCRdb, only in-frame clones are kept and a portion is missing. The repertoire includes 450,000 to 650,000 clones, around 80% of them detected once, and 12% sits in the top ten. Sample: PBMCs. The receptor's source is a woman aged 40 to 50 in good health. Some clones in this sample may be carry-over from other donors' samples. The rearrangement links TRBV5-4 to TRBJ2-7, with D possibly matching TRBD2 (5 bases). This CDR3 reads CASSERTTTLLREQYF. The CDR3, as DNA: TGTGCCAGCAGTGAACGGACGACTACGCTTTTGAGAGAGCAGTACTTC.